A single sample gave rise to the 21 T cell receptor beta chains below, sequenced in a study of cytomegalovirus exposure and HLA in healthy donors. PCR amplification relied on 60 Vbeta primers (plus 13 Jbeta primers). Profiled with immunoSEQ multiplex PCR; TCRdb holds only in-frame clones, not every one. The sample shows about 120,000 clones, around four fifths of them seen only once. The sample was PBMCs. The receptors stem from a man aged 25 to 45 in good health and CMV-seropositive.

This sequence joins TRBV11-1 and TRBJ1-1; D perhaps matches TRBD1 (6 bases). Trimming cost V 5 bases and J 0 bases, with 10 bases left between them. The CDR3 extends over 14 amino acids. Germline V gene sequence: CDR1 SGHAT, CDR2 FQDESV (reference sequence). Written as DNA, the CDR3 is TGTGCCAGCAGCGCGACAGGCCTGAACACTGAAGCTTTCTTT. Its protein is CASSATGLNTEAFF.

The J gene is TRBJ2-5, the V gene TRBV27; D remains unclear. The DNA end favors TRBJ2-7, so the J call may be wrong. CDR3 length equals 14 residues. Germline assignment: CDR1 MNHEY and CDR2 SMNVEV (reference sequence). CDR3 loop: CASSLYPPTYEQYF. The CDR3 bases are TGTGCCAGCAGTTTATATCCCCCAACCTACGAGCAGTACTTC.

The chain joins TRBV27 to TRBJ1-2, with D possibly being TRBD1 (6 bases). Germline V CDR1 and CDR2: MNHEY, SMNVEV (reference sequence). The CDR3 length is 17 residues. V was trimmed by 3 bases and J by 0 bases, leaving 17 bases between them. This CDR3 reads CASSFRDTGPSNYGYTF. The DNA of the CDR3 is TGTGCCAGCAGTTTCCGGGACACAGGACCTTCTAACTATGGCTACACCTTC.

The V and J genes are TRBV7-9 and TRBJ1-4; TRBD1 agrees at 8 bases. The CDR3 is 16 amino acids. The junction had 9 bases not matched to a gene; V was cut back by 2 bases and J by 7 bases. Germline V gives CDR1 SEHNR, CDR2 FQNEAQ (reference sequence). In DNA form, the CDR3 reads TGTGCCAGCAGCTTAAGCAAGGGCAGGGGGCCTGAAAAACTGTTTTTT. It codes for CASSLSKGRGPEKLFF.

The V call is TRBV6-1, the J call TRBJ1-4, with 9 bases fitting TRBD1. Germline values: CDR1 MNHNS, CDR2 SASEGT. J was trimmed by 7 bases and V by 3 bases; bases with no gene match: 3. The CDR3 runs to 14 residues. CDR3: CASSDRDRVEKLFF. The CDR3 coding sequence is TGTGCCAGCAGTGACCGGGACAGGGTTGAAAAACTGTTTTTT.

This clone was seen only once. The chain recombines TRBV7-2 with TRBJ1-3, with unresolved D. Trimming shortened V by 2 bases and J by 3 bases, and 14 bases separated the two germline ends. CDR1 and CDR2 from the germline V gene are SGHTA and FQGNSA. The CDR3 runs to 16 residues. CDR3 in amino acids: CASSLIYSQLGNTIYF. CDR3 in DNA: TGTGCCAGCAGCTTAATTTATAGCCAACTTGGAAACACCATATATTTT.

This chain links TRBV9 with TRBJ1-4; D perhaps matches TRBD1 (5 bases). This CDR3 has 14 residues. With 6 bases removed from V and 4 bases from J, the gap between germline ends came to 13 bases. Looked up from germline, CDR1 is SGDLS and CDR2 is YYNGEE. In DNA form, the CDR3 reads TGTGCCAGCACCGTGGGGGGTGATAATGAAAAACTGTTTTTT. Translating gives CASTVGGDNEKLFF.

This clone was seen a few times. V is TRBV19 and J is TRBJ2-7, with D perhaps matching TRBD2 (5 bases). The CDR3 is 14 amino acids. V was shortened by 2 bases and J by 6 bases, with 14 bases between the two germline ends. The germline CDR1 and CDR2 sequences are LNHDA and SQIVND (reference sequence). The CDR3 spells CASSISTSGGEQYF. Here the CDR3 DNA reads TGTGCCAGTAGTATATCAACATCCGGAGGCGAGCAGTACTTC.

This sequence joins TRBV30 and TRBJ2-5; D may be TRBD2 (5 bases). The J call could be wrong; TRBJ2-7 is a better fit for the DNA end. CDR1 and CDR2 (germline): GTSNPN, SVGIG (reference sequence). The length of the CDR3 is 13 residues. CDR3 in DNA: TGTGCCTGGAGTGCGGGAAGGGATCACGAGCAGTACTTC. This translates into CAWSAGRDHEQYF.

This clone was detected once. The chain employs TRBV25-1 and TRBJ2-3; D possibly corresponds to TRBD1 (5 bases). Germline V gives CDR1 MGHDK, CDR2 SYGVNS. Trimming left V 2 bases short and J 1 base short, with 13 bases between. This CDR3 is 16 amino acids long. This CDR3 is CASSELWGEGTDTQYF. The CDR3 DNA reads as TGTGCCAGCAGTGAACTCTGGGGCGAAGGCACAGATACGCAGTATTTT.

The chain is built from TRBV21-1 and TRBJ1-2. TRBV21-1 is recorded as a pseudogene. The CDR3 has 15 residues. The DNA of the CDR3 is TGTGCCAGCAGCCCTTCGTTCCGCCTCCTATATGGCTACACCTTC. It translates to CASSPSFRLLYGYTF.

This chain links TRBV2 with TRBJ1-1; D gene unclear. The V gene lost 3 bases and the J gene lost 10 bases, with 9 bases spanning the gap. The CDR3 is 11 residues long. Looked up from germline, CDR1 is SNHLY and CDR2 is FYNNEI. CDR3 sequence: CASSEDFGAFF. The CDR3 DNA is TGTGCCAGCAGTGAGGACTTTGGAGCTTTCTTT. The full variable domain, in which reference TRBV2 and TRBJ1-1 provide the parts outside the CDR3, is EPEVTQTPSHQVTQMGQEVILRCVPISNHLYFYWYRQILGQKVEFLVSFYNNEISEKSEIFDDQFSVERPDGSNFTLKIRSTKLEDSAMYFCASSEDFGAFFGQGTRLTVV.

The J gene is TRBJ2-5, the V gene TRBV7-9; weak D call: TRBD1 (6 bases). With 5 bases removed from V and 1 base from J, the gap between germline ends came to 11 bases. The germline V gene has CDR1 SEHNR and CDR2 FQNEAQ (reference sequence). The CDR3 length is 14 residues. This chain's CDR3 is CASSPGQFQETQYF. The CDR3 nucleotides read TGTGCCAGCAGCCCTGGACAGTTCCAAGAGACCCAGTACTTC.

This clone appeared once. V usage is TRBV27 and J usage is TRBJ1-4; a weak D match, TRBD1 (5 bases). V shed 3 bases and J shed 7 bases, with 12 bases lying between them. The CDR3 covers 14 residues. Per germline, CDR1 MNHEY and CDR2 SMNVEV (reference sequence). The CDR3 reads CASSFSRGLEKLFF. CDR3 in DNA: TGTGCCAGCAGTTTCAGTAGGGGTCTTGAAAAACTGTTTTTT. Full variable domain (remainder filled in from reference TRBV27 and TRBJ1-4): EAQVTQNPRYLITVTGKKLTVTCSQNMNHEYMSWYRQDPGLGLRQIYYSMNVEVTDKGDVPEGYKVSRKEKRNFPLILESPSPNQTSLYFCASSFSRGLEKLFFGSGTQLSVL.

The chain carries TRBV19 and TRBJ1-2, with D hard to call. Per germline, CDR1 LNHDA and CDR2 SQIVND (reference sequence). The CDR3 has 14 residues. Trimming left V 2 bases short and J 7 bases short, with 14 bases between. CDR3 sequence: CASSISAGSGGYTF. The CDR3 nucleotides are TGTGCCAGTAGTATAAGCGCCGGGTCGGGTGGCTACACCTTC.

The chain links TRBV10-3 to TRBJ2-5; D possibly corresponds to TRBD2 (7 bases). The CDR3 is 15 amino acids. Germline CDR1 reads ENHRY; CDR2 reads SYGVKD. With 2 bases removed from V and 7 bases from J, the gap between germline ends came to 17 bases. CDR3 loop: CAISEGGGGKVTQYF. Written as DNA, the CDR3 is TGTGCCATCAGTGAGGGGGGGGGCGGCAAGGTGACCCAGTACTTC.

This clone has more than one count but fewer than ten. The chain combines TRBV29-1 with TRBJ1-1; D is uncertain. CDR1 and CDR2 (germline): SQVTM, ANQGSEA. Trimming removed 7 bases at V and 1 base at J, with 7 bases between. The CDR3 is 11 residues long. CDR3 protein: CSGYTNTEAFF. The CDR3 nucleotides read TGCAGCGGGTACACGAACACTGAAGCTTTCTTT.

This clone was observed once. The V gene is TRBV19, the J gene TRBJ1-5, with TRBD1 as a possible D gene (5 bases). This CDR3 has 17 amino acids. Trimming pared 0 bases from V and 0 bases from J, leaving 12 bases between. CDR1 LNHDA and CDR2 SQIVND come from the germline V gene (reference sequence). CDR3 in amino acids: CASSIDSGGGSNQPQHF. The CDR3, as DNA: TGTGCCAGTAGTATAGATTCGGGGGGTGGTAGCAATCAGCCCCAGCATTTT.

The V call is TRBV6-1, the J call TRBJ2-7; D might be TRBD1 (5 bases). The CDR3 totals 17 residues. The ends were cut back, 3 bases at V and 3 bases at J, with 21 bases in the middle. Germline loops: CDR1 MNHNS, CDR2 SASEGT. For the CDR3, the DNA is TGTGCCAGCAGTGACCCCCGGCCAGGGCAAGTCAACTACGAGCAGTACTTC. Translation: CASSDPRPGQVNYEQYF.

This sequence joins TRBV5-1 and TRBJ2-3; 7 positions agree with TRBD1. Trimming at V came to 4 bases and at J to 0 bases, leaving 2 bases not matched to a gene. Germline CDR1 SGHRS, CDR2 YFSETQ. This CDR3 spans 14 amino acids. The CDR3, as DNA: TGCGCCAGCAGCGGACAGGTCAGCACAGATACGCAGTATTTT. Protein sequence: CASSGQVSTDTQYF.

The rearrangement uses TRBV5-1 and TRBJ1-2, with D hard to call. The CDR3 is 14 amino acids. Deletions cut 5 bases from V and 6 bases from J, with 17 bases between. CDR1 is SGHRS, CDR2 YFSETQ, per germline. The chain's CDR3 is CASRALLEEDGYTF. The CDR3 nucleotides read TGCGCCAGCAGAGCCCTTTTGGAAGAGGATGGCTACACCTTC. Complete variable domain (other parts from reference TRBV5-1 and TRBJ1-2): KAGVTQTPRYLIKTRGQQVTLSCSPISGHRSVSWYQQTPGQGLQFLFEYFSETQRNKGNFPGRFSGRQFSNSRSEMNVSTLELGDSALYLCASRALLEEDGYTFGSGTRLTVV.